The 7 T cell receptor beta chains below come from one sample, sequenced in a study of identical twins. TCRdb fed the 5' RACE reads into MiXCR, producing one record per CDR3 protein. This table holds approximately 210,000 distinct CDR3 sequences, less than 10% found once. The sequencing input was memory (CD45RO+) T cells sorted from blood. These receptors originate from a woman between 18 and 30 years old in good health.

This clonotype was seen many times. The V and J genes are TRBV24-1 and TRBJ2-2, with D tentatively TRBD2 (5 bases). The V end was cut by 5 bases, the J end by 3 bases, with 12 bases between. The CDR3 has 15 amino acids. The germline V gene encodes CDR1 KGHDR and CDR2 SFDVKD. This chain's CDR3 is CATSAPGLDTGELFF. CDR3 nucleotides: TGTGCCACCAGTGCCCCGGGATTGGACACCGGGGAGCTGTTTTTT.

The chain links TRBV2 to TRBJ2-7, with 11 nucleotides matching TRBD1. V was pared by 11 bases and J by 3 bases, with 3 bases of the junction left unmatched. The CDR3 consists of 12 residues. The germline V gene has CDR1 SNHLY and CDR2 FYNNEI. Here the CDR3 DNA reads TGTGCCGGCGGGACAGGGGGCTACGAGCAGTACTTC. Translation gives CAGGTGGYEQYF.

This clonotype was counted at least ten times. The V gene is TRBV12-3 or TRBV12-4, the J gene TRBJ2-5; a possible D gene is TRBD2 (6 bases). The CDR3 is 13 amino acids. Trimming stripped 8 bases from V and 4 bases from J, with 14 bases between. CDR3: CASSNRGGETQYF. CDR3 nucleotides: TGTGCCAGCTCGAACCGGGGAGGAGAGACCCAGTACTTC.

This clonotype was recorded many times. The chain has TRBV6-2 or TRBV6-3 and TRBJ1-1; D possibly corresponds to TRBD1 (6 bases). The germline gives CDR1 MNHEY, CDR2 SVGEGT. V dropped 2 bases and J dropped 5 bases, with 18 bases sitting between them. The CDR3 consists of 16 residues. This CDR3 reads CASSYRATGFGTEAFF. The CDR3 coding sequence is TGTGCCAGCAGTTACAGGGCTACAGGGTTTGGGACTGAAGCTTTCTTT.

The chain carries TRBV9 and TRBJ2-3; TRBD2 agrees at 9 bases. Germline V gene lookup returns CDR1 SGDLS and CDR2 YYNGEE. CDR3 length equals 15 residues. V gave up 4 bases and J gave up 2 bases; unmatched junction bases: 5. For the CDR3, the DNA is TGTGCCAGCAGCCCCCTAGCGGGGCACACAGATACGCAGTATTTT. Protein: CASSPLAGHTDTQYF. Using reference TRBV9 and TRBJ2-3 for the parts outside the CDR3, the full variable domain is DSGVTQTPKHLITATGQRVTLRCSPRSGDLSVYWYQQSLDQGLQFLIQYYNGEERAKGNILERFSAQQFPDLHSELNLSSLELGDSALYFCASSPLAGHTDTQYFGPGTRLTVL.

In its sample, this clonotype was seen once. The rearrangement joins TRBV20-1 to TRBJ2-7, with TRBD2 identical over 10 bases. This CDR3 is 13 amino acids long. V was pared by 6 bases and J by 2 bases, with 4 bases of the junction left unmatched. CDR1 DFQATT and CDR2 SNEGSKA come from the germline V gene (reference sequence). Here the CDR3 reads CSAELAGAYEQYF. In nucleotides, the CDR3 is TGCAGTGCGGAGCTAGCGGGGGCCTACGAGCAGTACTTC.

The CDR3 region has the DNA TGTGCCAGCAGCCGAAATGGGAAGCAGCCCCAGCATTTT. It yields the protein CASSRNGKQPQHF. The rearrangement links TRBV12-3 or TRBV12-4 to TRBJ1-5, with D hard to call. The ends were cut back, 6 bases at V and 7 bases at J, with 13 bases in the middle. The CDR3 length is 13 residues.